This T cell receptor (beta chain) is from a study of metastatic and nonmetastatic thyroid tumors. Patients were all untreated before their thyroid surgery. In germline, CDR1 is MGHRA, CDR2 YSYEKL. There are 14 residues in the CDR3. Trimming stripped 2 bases from V and 4 bases from J, with 12 bases between. TCRdb re-clonotyped the PCR reads via MiXCR. The table has thousands of clones, 28% seen once. Material for sequencing was tumor tissue. This TCR was recovered from a male donor with papillary thyroid cancer or a benign thyroid nodule (not recorded which). Some clones in this sample may be carry-over from other donors' samples. The V and J genes are TRBV4-1 and TRBJ2-7; D call uncertain. In nucleotides, the CDR3 is TGCGCCAGCAGCCAACCCGGTCAGAAATACGAGCAGTACTTC. Its protein product is CASSQPGQKYEQYF.